The clone carrying this TCR beta chain was seen only a few times. Antigen unknown. Time point denoted: persistent/refractory GD, antithyroid drugs over 5 years with positive TRAb. RNA isolated from PBMCs was used to make the TCR library. Graves' disease diagnoses followed American Thyroid Association guidelines. J lost 8 bases, V lost 4 bases, and 7 bases had no gene match. The CDR3 is made up of 12 amino acids. Per the germline V gene, CDR1 is SQVTM and CDR2 is ANQGSEA. The sample is drawn from a study of regulatory T cells in long-lasting Graves disease. Study results and limitations: Those with persistent Graves' had less TCR diversity than newly diagnosed patients. Clonotypes that were public and shared totalled 2,500 to 3,500 in persistent patients versus over 800 in new patients.

According to the study, TCR beta libraries were built with iRepertoire HTBI primers and CDR3-region Arm-PCR. In the original analysis: Throughout the samples, researchers identified 55 to 65 TRBV and 14 TRBJ segments. MiXCR, applied by TCRdb to the multiplex PCR reads, yields one record per CDR3 protein. These V and J calls derive from TCRdb rather than the authors' analysis. The repertoire holds 300,000 or so distinct CDR3 sequences, around a fifth seen once, with less than 30% in the top ten. The chain recombines TRBV29-1 with TRBJ1-2; TRBD1 matches at 7 bases. The receptor's source is a female donor with Graves disease. Specimen: peripheral blood mononuclear cells (PBMCs), collected when the disease was refractory, from a patient treated with antithyroid drugs. In DNA form, the CDR3 reads TGCAGCGTTGGGGGTCAGGGGGAAGGCTACACCTTC. Protein sequence: CSVGGQGEGYTF.